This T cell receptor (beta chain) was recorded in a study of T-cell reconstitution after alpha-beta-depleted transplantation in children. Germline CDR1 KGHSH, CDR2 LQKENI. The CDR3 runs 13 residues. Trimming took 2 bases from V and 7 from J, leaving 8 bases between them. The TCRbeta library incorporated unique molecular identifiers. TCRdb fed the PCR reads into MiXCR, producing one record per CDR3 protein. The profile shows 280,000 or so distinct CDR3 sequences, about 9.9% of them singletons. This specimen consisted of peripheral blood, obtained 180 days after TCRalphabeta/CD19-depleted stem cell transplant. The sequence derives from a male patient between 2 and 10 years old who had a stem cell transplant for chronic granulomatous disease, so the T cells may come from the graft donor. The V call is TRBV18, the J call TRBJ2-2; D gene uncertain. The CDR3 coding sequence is TGTGCCAGCTCACCAGTGCTGGGCGGGGAGCTGTTTTTT. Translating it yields CASSPVLGGELFF.